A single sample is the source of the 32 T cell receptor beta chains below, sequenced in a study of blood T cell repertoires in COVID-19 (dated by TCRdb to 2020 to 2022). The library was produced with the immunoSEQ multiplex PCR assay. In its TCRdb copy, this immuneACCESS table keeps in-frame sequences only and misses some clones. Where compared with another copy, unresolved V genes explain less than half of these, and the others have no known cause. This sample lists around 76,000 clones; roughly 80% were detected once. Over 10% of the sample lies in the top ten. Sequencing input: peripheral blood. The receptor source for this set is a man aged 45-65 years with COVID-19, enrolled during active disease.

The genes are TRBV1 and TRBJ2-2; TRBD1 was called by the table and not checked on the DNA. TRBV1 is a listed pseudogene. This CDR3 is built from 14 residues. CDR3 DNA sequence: TGCACCAGCAACAAAAGGGGAAGGACCGGGGAGCTGTTTTTT. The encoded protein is CTSNKRGRTGELFF.

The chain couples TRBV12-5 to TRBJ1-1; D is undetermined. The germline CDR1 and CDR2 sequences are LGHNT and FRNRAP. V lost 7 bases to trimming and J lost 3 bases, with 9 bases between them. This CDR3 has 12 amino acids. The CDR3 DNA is TGTGCTAGTGCCTTGTCCGACACTGAAGCTTTCTTT. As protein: CASALSDTEAFF.

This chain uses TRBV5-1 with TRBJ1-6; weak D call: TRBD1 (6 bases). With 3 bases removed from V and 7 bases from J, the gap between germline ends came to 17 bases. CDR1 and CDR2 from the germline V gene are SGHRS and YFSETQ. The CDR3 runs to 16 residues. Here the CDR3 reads CASSSTTGTTNSPLHF. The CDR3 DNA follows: TGCGCCAGCAGCTCTACTACAGGGACGACGAATTCACCCCTCCACTTT.

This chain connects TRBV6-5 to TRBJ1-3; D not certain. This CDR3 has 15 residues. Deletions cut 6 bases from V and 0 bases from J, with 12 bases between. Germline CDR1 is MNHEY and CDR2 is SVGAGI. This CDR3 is CASSRDLSSGNTIYF. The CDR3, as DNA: TGTGCCAGCAGCCGAGATTTGAGCTCTGGAAACACCATATATTTT.

In DNA form, the CDR3 reads TGTGCCATCAGTTTCAGCGGGAGGGGAGGTGAGCAGTTCTTC. The encoded protein is CAISFSGRGGEQFF. V and J are TRBV10-3 and TRBJ2-1, with TRBD2 identical over 10 bases. The trim removed 5 bases at V and 9 bases at J, leaving 7 bases unmatched. The germline CDR1 and CDR2 sequences are ENHRY and SYGVKD. The CDR3 covers 14 residues.

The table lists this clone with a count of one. The CDR3 sequence is CASSPLAGTYNEQFF. The CDR3 nucleotides read TGTGCCAGCAGCCCGTTAGCGGGAACCTACAATGAGCAGTTCTTC. The chain is built from TRBV11-2 and TRBJ2-1; 8 nucleotides align to TRBD2. There are 15 residues in the CDR3. The V and J ends lost 5 bases and 2 bases, in that order; junction bases with no gene match: 5. CDR1 is SGHAT and CDR2 is FQNNGV in the germline V gene.

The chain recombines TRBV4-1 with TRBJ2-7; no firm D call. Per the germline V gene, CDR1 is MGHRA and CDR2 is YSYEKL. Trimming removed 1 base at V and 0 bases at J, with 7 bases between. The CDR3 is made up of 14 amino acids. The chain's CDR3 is CASSQAPRSYEQYF. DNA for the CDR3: TGCGCCAGCAGCCAAGCACCGCGCTCCTACGAGCAGTACTTC.

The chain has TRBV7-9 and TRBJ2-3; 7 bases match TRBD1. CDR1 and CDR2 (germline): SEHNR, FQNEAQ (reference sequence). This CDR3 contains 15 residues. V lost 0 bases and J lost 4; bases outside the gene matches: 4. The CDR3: CASSLASGGSDTQYF. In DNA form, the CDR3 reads TGTGCCAGCAGCTTAGCGTCAGGGGGTTCAGATACGCAGTATTTT.

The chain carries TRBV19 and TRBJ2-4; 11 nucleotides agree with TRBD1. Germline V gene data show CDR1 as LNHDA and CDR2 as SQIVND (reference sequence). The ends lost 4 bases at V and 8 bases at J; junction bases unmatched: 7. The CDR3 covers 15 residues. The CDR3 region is CASSTGGQGVDIQYF. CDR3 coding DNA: TGTGCCAGTAGTACCGGGGGACAGGGGGTCGACATTCAGTACTTC.

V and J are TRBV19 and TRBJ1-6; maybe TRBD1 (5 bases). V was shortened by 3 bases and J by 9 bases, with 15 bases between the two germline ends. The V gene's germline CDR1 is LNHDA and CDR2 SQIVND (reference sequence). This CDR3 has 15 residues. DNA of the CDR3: TGTGCCAGTAGTATTAGACAGTCAAAGGGTTCACCCCTCCACTTT. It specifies CASSIRQSKGSPLHF.

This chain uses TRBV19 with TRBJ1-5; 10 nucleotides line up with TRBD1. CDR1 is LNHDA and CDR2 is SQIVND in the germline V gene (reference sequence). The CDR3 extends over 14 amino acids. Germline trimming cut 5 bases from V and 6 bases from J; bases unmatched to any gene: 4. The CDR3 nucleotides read TGTGCCAGTAGTCGGACAGGGGGAAGTCAGCCCCAGCATTTT. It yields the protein CASSRTGGSQPQHF.

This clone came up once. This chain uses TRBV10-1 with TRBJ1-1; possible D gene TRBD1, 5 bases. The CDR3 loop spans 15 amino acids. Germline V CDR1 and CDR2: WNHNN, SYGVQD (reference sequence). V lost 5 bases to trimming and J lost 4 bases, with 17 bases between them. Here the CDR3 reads CASSPRAGESTEAFF. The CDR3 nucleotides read TGCGCCAGCAGTCCCAGGGCGGGAGAGAGCACTGAAGCTTTCTTT.

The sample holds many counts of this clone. The CDR3, as DNA: TGTGCCAGCAGTGAGGGCCCCTCCGGGGAGCTGTTTTTT. This sequence encodes CASSEGPSGELFF. This rearrangement joins TRBV6-4 to TRBJ2-2; no clear D gene. V shed 3 bases and J shed 6 bases, with 8 bases lying between them. The germline gives CDR1 MRHNA, CDR2 SNTAGT. This CDR3 is 13 amino acids long.

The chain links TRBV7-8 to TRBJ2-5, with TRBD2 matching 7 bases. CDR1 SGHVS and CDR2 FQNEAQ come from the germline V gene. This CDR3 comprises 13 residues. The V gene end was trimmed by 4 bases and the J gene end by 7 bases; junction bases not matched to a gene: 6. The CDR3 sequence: CASSSDSGGTQYF. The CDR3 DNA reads TGTGCCAGCAGCTCGGACTCGGGGGGGACCCAGTACTTC. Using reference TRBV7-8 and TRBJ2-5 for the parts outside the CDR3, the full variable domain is GAGVSQSPRYKVAKRGQDVALRCDPISGHVSLFWYQQALGQGPEFLTYFQNEAQLDKSGLPSDRFFAERPEGSVSTLKIQRTQQEDSAVYLCASSSDSGGTQYFGPGTRLLVL.

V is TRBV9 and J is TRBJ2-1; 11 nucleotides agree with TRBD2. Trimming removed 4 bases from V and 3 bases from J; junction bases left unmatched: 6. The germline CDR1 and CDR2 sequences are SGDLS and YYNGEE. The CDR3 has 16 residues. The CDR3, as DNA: TGTGCCAGCAGCCCCCTAGCGGGAGGCATCTACAATGAGCAGTTCTTC. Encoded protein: CASSPLAGGIYNEQFF. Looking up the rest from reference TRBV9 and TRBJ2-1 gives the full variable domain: DSGVTQTPKHLITATGQRVTLRCSPRSGDLSVYWYQQSLDQGLQFLIQYYNGEERAKGNILERFSAQQFPDLHSELNLSSLELGDSALYFCASSPLAGGIYNEQFFGPGTRLTVL.

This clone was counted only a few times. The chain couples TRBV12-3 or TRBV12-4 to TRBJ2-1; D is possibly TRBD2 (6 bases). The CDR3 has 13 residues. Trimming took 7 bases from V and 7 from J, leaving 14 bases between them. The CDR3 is CASNVGAGNEQFF. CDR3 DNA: TGTGCCAGCAACGTGGGCGCGGGGAATGAGCAGTTCTTC.

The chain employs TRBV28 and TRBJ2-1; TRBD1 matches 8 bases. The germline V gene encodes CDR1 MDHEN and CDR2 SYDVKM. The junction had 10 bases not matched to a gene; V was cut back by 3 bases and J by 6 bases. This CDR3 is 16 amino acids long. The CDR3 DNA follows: TGTGCCAGCAGTTTGGTCCCGACAGGGGCGCGCAATGAGCAGTTCTTC. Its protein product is CASSLVPTGARNEQFF.

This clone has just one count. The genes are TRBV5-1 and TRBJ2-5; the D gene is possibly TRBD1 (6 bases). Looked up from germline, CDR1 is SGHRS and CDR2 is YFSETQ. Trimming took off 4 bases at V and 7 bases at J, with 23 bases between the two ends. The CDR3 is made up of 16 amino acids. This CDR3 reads CASSQSGGGDLVTQYF. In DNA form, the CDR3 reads TGCGCCAGCAGCCAGAGTGGGGGCGGCGACCTAGTGACCCAGTACTTC.

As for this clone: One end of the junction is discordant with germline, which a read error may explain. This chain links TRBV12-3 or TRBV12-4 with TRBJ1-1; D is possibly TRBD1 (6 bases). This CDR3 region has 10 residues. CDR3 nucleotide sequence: TGTGCCAGCAGTGGACAGAGCCAATTGTTT. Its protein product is CASSGQSQLF.

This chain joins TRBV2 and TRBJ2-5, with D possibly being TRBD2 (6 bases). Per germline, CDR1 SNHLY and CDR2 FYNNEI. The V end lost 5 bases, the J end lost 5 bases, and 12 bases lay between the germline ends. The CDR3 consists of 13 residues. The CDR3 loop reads CASSFGEEETQYF. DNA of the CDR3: TGTGCCAGCAGTTTCGGGGAGGAGGAGACCCAGTACTTC.

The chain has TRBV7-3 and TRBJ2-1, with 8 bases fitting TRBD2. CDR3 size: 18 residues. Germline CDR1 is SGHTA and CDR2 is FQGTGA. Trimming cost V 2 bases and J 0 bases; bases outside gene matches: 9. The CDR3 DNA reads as TGTGCCAGCAGCTTATTGGGAACGGGAGGGACCTCCTACAATGAGCAGTTCTTC. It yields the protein CASSLLGTGGTSYNEQFF.

The chain's CDR3 is CASSKRSGDKNQPQHF. The CDR3, as DNA: TGTGCCAGCAGCAAAAGGTCAGGGGATAAAAATCAGCCCCAGCATTTT. The V call is TRBV4-2, the J call TRBJ1-5; TRBD1 is a possible D gene (6 bases). Trimming stripped 5 bases from V and 4 bases from J, with 18 bases between. The CDR3 is 16 residues long. Germline V lookup: CDR1 LGHNA, CDR2 YNFKEQ.

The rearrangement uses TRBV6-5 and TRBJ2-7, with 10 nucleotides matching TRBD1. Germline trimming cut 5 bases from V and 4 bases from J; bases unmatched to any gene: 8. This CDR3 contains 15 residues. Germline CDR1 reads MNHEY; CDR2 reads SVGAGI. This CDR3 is CASSTVTGGLYEQYF. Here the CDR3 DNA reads TGTGCCAGCAGTACGGTGACAGGGGGCCTGTACGAGCAGTACTTC.

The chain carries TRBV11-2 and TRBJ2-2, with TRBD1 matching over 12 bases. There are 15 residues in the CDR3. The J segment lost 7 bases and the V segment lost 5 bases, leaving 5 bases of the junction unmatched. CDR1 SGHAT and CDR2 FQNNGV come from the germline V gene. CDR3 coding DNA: TGTGCCAGCAGCAAGGGACAGGGGGCCGGCGGGGAGCTGTTTTTT. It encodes CASSKGQGAGGELFF.

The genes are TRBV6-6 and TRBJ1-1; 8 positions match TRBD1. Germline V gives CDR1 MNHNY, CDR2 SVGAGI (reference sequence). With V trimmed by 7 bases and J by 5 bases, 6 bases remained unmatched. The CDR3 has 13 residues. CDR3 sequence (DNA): TGTGCCAGCATCCTCCGGACAGGGACTGAAGCTTTCTTT. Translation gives CASILRTGTEAFF.

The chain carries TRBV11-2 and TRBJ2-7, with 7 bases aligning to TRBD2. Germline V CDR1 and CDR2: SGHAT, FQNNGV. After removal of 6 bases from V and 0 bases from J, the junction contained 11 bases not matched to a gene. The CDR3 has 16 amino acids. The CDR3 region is CASSSPLSGYSYEQYF. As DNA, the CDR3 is TGTGCCAGCAGTTCGCCCCTTAGCGGGTACTCCTACGAGCAGTACTTC.

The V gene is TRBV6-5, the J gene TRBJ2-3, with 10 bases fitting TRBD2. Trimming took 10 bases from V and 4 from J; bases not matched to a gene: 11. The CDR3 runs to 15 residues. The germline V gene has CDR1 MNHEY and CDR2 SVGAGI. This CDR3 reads CATDGLAASPDTQYF. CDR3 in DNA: TGTGCCACCGACGGACTAGCGGCGAGCCCAGATACGCAGTATTTT.

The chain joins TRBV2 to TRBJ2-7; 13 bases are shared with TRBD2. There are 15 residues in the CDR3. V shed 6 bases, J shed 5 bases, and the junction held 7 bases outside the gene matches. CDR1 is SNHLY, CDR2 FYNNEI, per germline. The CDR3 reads CASSFGLAGADEQYF. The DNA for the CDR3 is TGTGCCAGCAGCTTCGGACTAGCGGGAGCGGACGAGCAGTACTTC.

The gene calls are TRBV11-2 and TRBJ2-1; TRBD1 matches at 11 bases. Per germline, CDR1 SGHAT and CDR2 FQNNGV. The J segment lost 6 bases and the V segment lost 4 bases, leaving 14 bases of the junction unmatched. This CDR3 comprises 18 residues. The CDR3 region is CASSSRPPRTGGVNEQFF. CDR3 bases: TGTGCCAGCAGCTCCCGCCCGCCCAGGACAGGGGGCGTCAATGAGCAGTTCTTC.

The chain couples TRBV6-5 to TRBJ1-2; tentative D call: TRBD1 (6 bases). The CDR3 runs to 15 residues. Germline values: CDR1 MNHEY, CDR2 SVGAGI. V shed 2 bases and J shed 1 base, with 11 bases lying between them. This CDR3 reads CASSYPTGGNYGYTF. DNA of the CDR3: TGTGCCAGCAGTTACCCGACAGGAGGTAACTATGGCTACACCTTC.

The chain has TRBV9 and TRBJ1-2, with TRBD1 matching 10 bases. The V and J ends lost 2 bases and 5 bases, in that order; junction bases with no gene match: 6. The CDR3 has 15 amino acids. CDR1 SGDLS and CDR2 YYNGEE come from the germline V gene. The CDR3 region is CASSVAGTGVYGYTF. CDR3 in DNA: TGTGCCAGCAGCGTGGCCGGGACAGGGGTTTATGGCTACACCTTC.

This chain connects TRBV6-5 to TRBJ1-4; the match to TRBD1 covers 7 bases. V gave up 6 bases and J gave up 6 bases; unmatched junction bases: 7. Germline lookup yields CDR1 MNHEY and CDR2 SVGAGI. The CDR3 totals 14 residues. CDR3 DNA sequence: TGTGCCAGCAGCTGGACAGGTCTTTATGAAAAACTGTTTTTT. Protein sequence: CASSWTGLYEKLFF.